The 17 T cell receptor beta chains presented below share a single source sample, sequenced in a study of T cells in Graves' hyperthyroidism and ophthalmopathy. Template material for amplifying TCR beta CDR3 regions consisted of RNA transcripts. The HTBI primer set drove a first-round RT-PCR of the TCR CDR3. MiXCR, applied by TCRdb to the multiplex PCR reads, yields one record per CDR3 protein. This sample has about 260,000 distinct CDR3 sequences, with over 15% found just once. The source material was blood. The receptors derive from a woman in her late teens or twenties with Graves' ophthalmopathy.

In the case of this clonotype: A clone one base away is much larger, so this may be a read error. V is TRBV6-9 and J is TRBJ2-1, with 7 positions matching TRBD2. Matching the DNA end better, TRBJ2-7 makes the J call doubtful. This CDR3 has 15 residues. The germline CDR1 and CDR2 sequences are MNHGY and SVAAGI. CDR3 loop: CASSYGGSSYNEQYF. The CDR3 bases are TGTGCCAGCAGTTACGGGGGGAGCTCCTACAATGAGCAGTACTTC.

The sample holds many counts of this clonotype. The chain uses TRBV18 and TRBJ2-1; D is undetermined. CDR3 size: 12 residues. CDR1 and CDR2 (germline): KGHSH, LQKENI. V was trimmed by 2 bases and J by 7 bases, leaving 6 bases between them. As DNA, the CDR3 is TGTGCCAGCTCACCAGAGAGGAATGAGCAGTTCTTC. It specifies CASSPERNEQFF.

This clonotype appeared many times. The chain has TRBV6-1 and TRBJ1-3, with 12 bases matching TRBD1. There are 18 residues in the CDR3. V gave up 5 bases and J gave up 3 bases; unmatched junction bases: 11. Germline V lookup: CDR1 MNHNS, CDR2 SASEGT. The CDR3 is CASSPAAGQGAGGNTIYF. In DNA form, the CDR3 reads TGTGCCAGCAGTCCAGCGGCGGGACAGGGGGCGGGTGGAAACACCATATATTTT.

This clonotype was recorded at least ten times. V usage is TRBV4-3 and J usage is TRBJ2-7, with no clear D. The CDR3 has 15 amino acids. The germline gives CDR1 LGHNA, CDR2 YSLEER. Trimming took 5 bases from V and 0 from J, leaving 14 bases between them. CDR3 sequence reads: CASSSRAGSSYEQYF. The CDR3 coding sequence is TGCGCCAGCAGCTCTAGGGCCGGAAGCTCCTACGAGCAGTACTTC.

This clonotype was seen at least ten times. The J gene is TRBJ2-7, the V gene TRBV29-1, with D maybe TRBD2 (5 bases). V lost 8 bases and J lost 7, with 18 bases in between. The germline V gene encodes CDR1 SQVTM and CDR2 ANQGSEA. This CDR3 comprises 12 residues. CDR3 coding DNA: TGCAGCAAGCAGAGCGGAACGGGAGAGCAGTACTTC. Translated, it gives CSKQSGTGEQYF.

J is TRBJ2-1 and V is TRBV12-3 or TRBV12-4; TRBD2 agrees at 13 bases. The CDR3 is 17 residues long. Trimming cost V 5 bases and J 9 bases; bases outside gene matches: 13. The CDR3 here is CASSDPPFGLAGAEQFF. As DNA, the CDR3 is TGTGCCAGCAGTGACCCTCCCTTCGGACTAGCGGGGGCTGAGCAGTTCTTC.

The chain combines TRBV10-2 with TRBJ2-7; the match to TRBD1 covers 11 bases. Looked up from germline, CDR1 is WSHSY and CDR2 is SAAADI. The CDR3 extends over 13 amino acids. The J segment lost 5 bases and the V segment lost 7 bases, leaving 4 bases of the junction unmatched. CDR3 amino acids: CASMDRGRNEQYF. CDR3 DNA sequence: TGCGCCAGCATGGACAGGGGGCGCAACGAGCAGTACTTC.

This clonotype showed up many times. This chain uses TRBV6-2 or TRBV6-3 with TRBJ1-1; D not certain. This CDR3 has 15 amino acids. Deletions cut 5 bases from V and 0 bases from J, with 13 bases between. Germline V CDR1 and CDR2: MNHEY, SVGEGT. CDR3 nucleotide sequence: TGTGCCAGCAGTCTCTCCATCGCCATGAACACTGAAGCTTTCTTT. It codes for CASSLSIAMNTEAFF.

The rearrangement links TRBV6-1 to TRBJ1-1; no firm D call. CDR1 and CDR2 from the germline V gene are MNHNS and SASEGT. The V end was cut by 5 bases, the J end by 4 bases, with 14 bases between. This CDR3 region has 14 residues. CDR3 protein: CASSQPGEGTEAFF. Written as DNA, the CDR3 is TGTGCCAGCAGTCAACCTGGGGAGGGCACTGAAGCTTTCTTT.

This clonotype occurred many times. The V and J genes are TRBV6-1 and TRBJ1-5; 7 bases fit TRBD1. This CDR3 contains 16 residues. Looked up from germline, CDR1 is MNHNS and CDR2 is SASEGT. V dropped 2 bases and J dropped 6; count of bases not matched to a gene: 10. For the CDR3, the DNA is TGTGCCAGCAGTGAATTTAGGATCACAGGGGTTCAGCCCCAGCATTTT. It is translated as CASSEFRITGVQPQHF.

The J gene is TRBJ1-6, the V gene TRBV4-2; perhaps TRBD1 as D (6 bases). The CDR3 has 15 residues. Germline CDR1 is LGHNA and CDR2 is YNFKEQ. Trimming took off 0 bases at V and 5 bases at J, with 8 bases between the two ends. DNA of the CDR3: TGTGCCAGCAGCCAAGACCCAGGGGATAATTCACCCCTCCACTTT. Residues: CASSQDPGDNSPLHF.

The sample holds many counts of this clonotype. The chain carries TRBV4-1 and TRBJ2-1, with D perhaps TRBD1 (6 bases). The V and J ends lost 10 bases and 0 bases respectively, with 16 bases between them. This CDR3 has 15 amino acids. Germline assignment: CDR1 MGHRA and CDR2 YSYEKL. For the CDR3, the DNA is TGCGCCACCTCAACCGGGACAAGCTCCTACAATGAGCAGTTCTTC. It encodes CATSTGTSSYNEQFF.

V usage is TRBV28 and J usage is TRBJ2-2; 8 nucleotides agree with TRBD2. This CDR3 has 16 residues. Germline V CDR1 and CDR2: MDHEN, SYDVKM. V shed 6 bases and J 4 bases; nucleotides not matched to a gene: 10. This CDR3 reads CASRSRLSGGTGELFF. The CDR3 DNA sequence: TGTGCCAGCAGAAGCAGACTGAGCGGGGGCACCGGGGAGCTGTTTTTT.

In this sample, this clonotype turned up many times. J is TRBJ2-1 and V is TRBV5-6; D gene unclear. V lost 6 bases and J lost 3, with 13 bases in between. The CDR3 length is 14 residues. From germline, CDR1 is SGHDT and CDR2 YYEEEE. The CDR3 nucleotides read TGTGCCAGCAACGATGACCTGGGCTACAATGAGCAGTTCTTC. It translates to CASNDDLGYNEQFF.

The sample holds many counts of this clonotype. The rearrangement joins TRBV13 to TRBJ1-3, with a tentative D call TRBD1 (6 bases). Trimming removed 5 bases from V and 2 bases from J, with 19 bases in between. CDR1 and CDR2 (germline): PRHDT, FYEKMQ (reference sequence). CDR3 size: 17 residues. In DNA, the CDR3 is TGTGCCAGCAGCGCCGGTATCGCGACAGGTACTGGAAACACCATATATTTT. It codes for CASSAGIATGTGNTIYF.

This clonotype was counted many times. The CDR3 coding sequence is TGTGCCAGCAGCTTGTCTACCTACAATGAGCAGTTCTTC. Its protein product is CASSLSTYNEQFF. The V call is TRBV5-5, the J call TRBJ2-1; no reliable D call. Germline CDR1 SGHKS, CDR2 YYEKEE (reference sequence). Between the trimmed V and J ends, which lost 1 base and 2 bases, there was a span of 4 bases. The CDR3 spans 13 residues. Based on the CDR3 plus reference TRBV5-5 and TRBJ2-1, the full variable domain is DAGVTQSPTHLIKTRGQQVTLRCSPISGHKSVSWYQQVLGQGPQFIFQYYEKEERGRGNFPDRFSARQFPNYSSELNVNALLLGDSALYLCASSLSTYNEQFFGPGTRLTVL.

The J gene is TRBJ2-7, the V gene TRBV5-8, with D maybe TRBD2 (5 bases). The CDR3 has 14 residues. Trimming left V 1 base short and J 0 bases short, with 8 bases between. Per germline, CDR1 SGHTS and CDR2 YDEGEE. The CDR3 loop is CASSLYGGSYEQYF. The CDR3 DNA reads as TGTGCCAGCAGCTTGTACGGAGGCTCCTACGAGCAGTACTTC.